This note documents a single T cell receptor (beta chain) sequence. Its antigen is still unknown. Base qualities are missing; no much larger clone stands one base away. This specimen comes from a study of CD8 T cells in Susac syndrome (dated by TCRdb to 2018 to 2020). At the level of the whole study: Repertoire sequencing was used to test whether CD8+ T cell activation and differentiation in Susac syndrome was antigen driven. Overall study outcomes, separate from this receptor: The study acknowledged that relatively few individuals were included in the TCR sequencing and HLA analysis.

The CDR3 has 13 amino acids, counting the end cysteine and phenylalanine. Just CDR3 DNA is preserved here, 39 bases in frame from base 1. V and J are truncated by 2 bases and 5 bases respectively, leaving an intervening sequence of 12 bases. From the germline V gene (reference sequence), CDR1 is GTSNPN and CDR2 is SVGIG. High-throughput TCR beta sequencing profiled peripheral blood CD8+ and CD4+ T cells from healthy donors, Susac syndrome patients and multiple sclerosis patients. Healthy donors were age- and sex-matched controls. Bulk CD8+ and CD4+ T cells were purified magnetically by negative isolation, whereas CD8+ TEMRA cells were enriched by FACS. Blood was drawn into EDTA tubes, processed within 24 hours, and PBMCs were isolated by density gradient centrifugation. PBMCs destined for TCR sequencing were cryopreserved in liquid nitrogen and later thawed in a 37 °C water bath. Purity of sorted or isolated CD4+, CD8+ and CD8+ TEMRA cells was at least 90%.

RNA was extracted with the RNeasy kit and 0.5 to 1 ug was reverse transcribed using random hexamers. The immunoSEQ multiplex PCR assay, which covers 54 Vbeta and 13 Jbeta segments, was used to amplify TCR beta CDR3 regions. Bias from PCR amplification was corrected by using a synthetic template baseline for primer optimization and for computational correction. In the authors' own workflow: Reads were annotated to V, D and J genes according to IMGT and were analyzed with immunoSEQ Analyzer, with only productive sequences retained. Clonality was calculated as one minus the Shannon entropy normalized by log2 of the number of productive unique sequences. For each patient and control, public and private clones were evaluated within the 100 most prevalent clones. Clones were defined as Susac-specific when absent from the healthy and MS cohorts, from fewer than 1,200 published viral clones and from other ImmuneACCESS disease sequences. TCRdb passed the public sequencing reads through fastp at Q25 and MiXCR, retaining productive beta sequences. Each record represents a unique CDR3 protein, reported with the most common genes and DNA among its rows. The V and J calls and clone size come from TCRdb's table, not from the authors' own analysis. For this sample the table gives some 120,000 distinct CDR3 sequences, of which about 93% were detected only once. The biggest ten clones account for around 0.14% of the sample.

The chain couples TRBV30 to TRBJ2-5; the D gene cannot be named for sure. Specimen: CD4+ T cells from PBMCs. The clonotype originates from a human donor in good health. The sequenced DNA is TGTGCCTGGAGTCTCACTGGTGGGGAGACCCAGTACTTC. It encodes CAWSLTGGETQYF.